Listed below are T cell receptor beta chains from one sample, sequenced in a study of Ad26.COV2.S vaccination and SARS-CoV-2 variants. Assay: immunoSEQ multiplex PCR; the TCRdb copy retains only in-frame clones and omits some. Among 450,000 to 550,000 clones, nearly 90% were seen once, and the ten largest hold about 2.7%. The material sequenced was peripheral blood, taken in a trial of Ad26.COV2.S vaccine versus placebo. The receptors were gathered from a person between 18 and 59 years old who received the Ad26.COV2.S COVID-19 vaccine or a placebo. The CDR3 runs from the conserved cysteine through the conserved F or W. A D gene is named only where the DNA matches it firmly. A row's size may be missing; if present it is once, few, many or a size class.

J gene: TRBJ1-2; V gene: TRBV9; clone size: .; D gene: TRBD1; CDR3 DNA: TGTGCCAGCAGCGTCGGGGGACAGGGCTATGGCTACACCTTC; CDR3 protein: CASSVGGQGYGYTF
J gene: TRBJ2-7; V gene: TRBV7-2; clone size: .; D gene: .; CDR3 DNA: TGTGCCAGCAGCACAGGGTTTCCCTACGAGCAGTACTTC; CDR3 protein: CASSTGFPYEQYF
J gene: TRBJ2-7; V gene: TRBV27; clone size: .; D gene: .; CDR3 DNA: TGTGCCAGCAGTTTAGGGGGATCGACCTACGAGCAGTACTTC; CDR3 protein: CASSLGGSTYEQYF
J gene: TRBJ1-2; V gene: TRBV27; clone size: .; D gene: TRBD1; CDR3 DNA: TGTGCCAGCAGCCCCGGGACAGGACGTCACTATGGCTACACCTTC; CDR3 protein: CASSPGTGRHYGYTF
J gene: TRBJ2-1; V gene: TRBV5-6; clone size: .; D gene: TRBD2; CDR3 DNA: TGTGCCAGCAGCCTGGAGGCTAGCGGAGTTTACAATGAGCAGTTCTTC; CDR3 protein: CASSLEASGVYNEQFF
J gene: TRBJ1-1; V gene: TRBV6-4; clone size: once; D gene: .; CDR3 DNA: TGTGCCAGCAGTGCCAGGACGAACACTGAAGCTTTCTTT; CDR3 protein: CASSARTNTEAFF
J gene: TRBJ1-1; V gene: TRBV9; clone size: .; D gene: TRBD1; CDR3 DNA: TGTGCCAGCAGCTCAGGGGGCGCGGAGTACACTGAAGCTTTCTTT; CDR3 protein: CASSSGGAEYTEAFF
J gene: TRBJ1-2; V gene: TRBV19; clone size: .; D gene: .; CDR3 DNA: TGTGCCAGTAGTATCGGGACACGCTATGGCTACACCTTC; CDR3 protein: CASSIGTRYGYTF
J gene: TRBJ1-5; V gene: TRBV5-1; clone size: .; D gene: .; CDR3 DNA: TGCGCCAGCAGCTTGGATGCCAGGAATCAGCCCCAGCATTTT; CDR3 protein: CASSLDARNQPQHF
J gene: TRBJ2-1; V gene: TRBV24-1; clone size: .; D gene: .; CDR3 DNA: TGTGCCACCAGTGACCCGACGGAAAGCTCCTACAATGAGCAGTTCTTC; CDR3 protein: CATSDPTESSYNEQFF
J gene: TRBJ1-4; V gene: TRBV24-1; clone size: .; D gene: .; CDR3 DNA: TGTGCCACCAGTGATCCGCAACGGGGGGGCGGTGAAAAACTGTTTTTT; CDR3 protein: CATSDPQRGGGEKLFF
J gene: TRBJ1-4; V gene: TRBV18; clone size: .; D gene: .; CDR3 DNA: TGTGCCAGCTCACCGGTACTGGGATCGGGTGAAAAACTGTTTTTT; CDR3 protein: CASSPVLGSGEKLFF
J gene: TRBJ1-1; V gene: TRBV5-4; clone size: once; D gene: .; CDR3 DNA: TGTGCCAGCAGCTTGCCGGGATTAGGGGTAGAAGCTTTCTTT; CDR3 protein: CASSLPGLGVEAFF
J gene: TRBJ1-2; V gene: TRBV18; clone size: .; D gene: .; CDR3 DNA: TGTGCCAGCTCACGGTCCGGGGGCTATGGCTACACCTTC; CDR3 protein: CASSRSGGYGYTF
J gene: TRBJ1-3; V gene: TRBV4-1; clone size: .; D gene: .; CDR3 DNA: TGCGCCAGCAGCCAAGTGGGCCGGATCTCTGGAAACACCATATATTTT; CDR3 protein: CASSQVGRISGNTIYF
J gene: TRBJ2-5; V gene: TRBV5-1; clone size: .; D gene: TRBD2; CDR3 DNA: TGCGCCAGCAGCTTGGCCGGGACTAGCGATGCCCAAGAGACCCAGTACTTC; CDR3 protein: CASSLAGTSDAQETQYF
J gene: TRBJ2-1; V gene: TRBV9; clone size: .; D gene: .; CDR3 DNA: TGTGCCAGCAGCGCCCCGTGGGGGGTCCGCGAGCAGTTCTTC; CDR3 protein: CASSAPWGVREQFF
J gene: TRBJ2-3; V gene: TRBV18; clone size: .; D gene: .; CDR3 DNA: TGTGCCAGCTCACCACCGCAGGGTCGTAAAGATACGCAGTATTTT; CDR3 protein: CASSPPQGRKDTQYF
J gene: TRBJ2-3; V gene: TRBV10-3; clone size: .; D gene: .; CDR3 DNA: TGTGCCATCGGGAACAGGGTGGTCGCAGATACGCAGTATTTT; CDR3 protein: CAIGNRVVADTQYF
J gene: TRBJ1-2; V gene: TRBV7-2; clone size: .; D gene: .; CDR3 DNA: TGTGCCAGCAGCTTAAGGGGATATGGCTACACCTTC; CDR3 protein: CASSLRGYGYTF
J gene: TRBJ1-1; V gene: TRBV6-5; clone size: .; D gene: .; CDR3 DNA: TGTGCCAGCAGTTACCCGGAGGGGACAGAAGCTTTCTTT; CDR3 protein: CASSYPEGTEAFF
J gene: TRBJ1-1; V gene: TRBV18; clone size: .; D gene: .; CDR3 DNA: TGTGCCAGCTCACTCTCTCCCTTGGGAAACACTGAAGCTTTCTTT; CDR3 protein: CASSLSPLGNTEAFF
J gene: TRBJ2-2; V gene: TRBV7-3; clone size: .; D gene: .; CDR3 DNA: TGTGCCAGCAGCCTCAAGAACACCGGGGAGCTGTTTTTT; CDR3 protein: CASSLKNTGELFF
J gene: TRBJ2-5; V gene: TRBV5-1; clone size: .; D gene: TRBD1; CDR3 DNA: TGCGCCAGCAGCTTTGGACAGGCGGGAGAGACCCAGTACTTC; CDR3 protein: CASSFGQAGETQYF
J gene: TRBJ2-7; V gene: TRBV2; clone size: .; D gene: TRBD1; CDR3 DNA: TGTGCCGGAACGGACAGGGTCGGCGAGCAGTACTTC; CDR3 protein: CAGTDRVGEQYF
J gene: TRBJ2-3; V gene: TRBV7-3; clone size: .; D gene: .; CDR3 DNA: TGTGCCAGCAGCCCCGGGGGTCAGGGGGTGAATACGCAGTATTTT; CDR3 protein: CASSPGGQGVNTQYF
J gene: TRBJ2-5; V gene: TRBV4-2; clone size: .; D gene: .; CDR3 DNA: TGTGCCAGCAGCCAAGTTAAGCGCAACCAAGAGACCCAGTACTTC; CDR3 protein: CASSQVKRNQETQYF
J gene: TRBJ2-4; V gene: TRBV24-1; clone size: .; D gene: .; CDR3 DNA: TGTGCCACCAGTGACGGTCGACTAGCCAAAAACATTCAGTACTTC; CDR3 protein: CATSDGRLAKNIQYF
J gene: TRBJ2-2; V gene: TRBV11-3; clone size: .; D gene: .; CDR3 DNA: TGTGCCAGCAGCCCCCGAAGGACTGCTGACACCGGGGAGCTGTTTTTT; CDR3 protein: CASSPRRTADTGELFF
J gene: TRBJ2-7; V gene: TRBV6-1; clone size: .; D gene: TRBD1; CDR3 DNA: TGTGCCAGCAGTGTGAGGATGGTCGGGACAGGGTCGCACGAGCAGTACTTC; CDR3 protein: CASSVRMVGTGSHEQYF
J gene: TRBJ2-1; V gene: TRBV7-2; clone size: .; D gene: TRBD2; CDR3 DNA: TGTGCCAGCAGCCCCTCGGGGGGGGCGTATGAGCAGTTCTTC; CDR3 protein: CASSPSGGAYEQFF
J gene: TRBJ1-1; V gene: TRBV4-3; clone size: .; D gene: .; CDR3 DNA: TGCGCCAGCAGCCAAGTCTGGGAGAACACTGAAGCTTTCTTT; CDR3 protein: CASSQVWENTEAFF
J gene: TRBJ2-7; V gene: TRBV4-3; clone size: .; D gene: .; CDR3 DNA: TGCGCCAGCAGCCCGGCGGGGCAGGGCTCCTACGAGCAGTACTTC; CDR3 protein: CASSPAGQGSYEQYF
J gene: TRBJ2-1; V gene: TRBV18; clone size: .; D gene: TRBD1; CDR3 DNA: TGTGCCAGCTCACCCACCCGGACAGGGCGCGAGCAGTTCTTC; CDR3 protein: CASSPTRTGREQFF
J gene: TRBJ1-4; V gene: TRBV10-3; clone size: .; D gene: TRBD1; CDR3 DNA: TGTGCCATCAGCCGACAGGGGGGTAATGAAAAACTGTTTTTT; CDR3 protein: CAISRQGGNEKLFF
J gene: TRBJ1-3; V gene: TRBV2; clone size: .; D gene: .; CDR3 DNA: TGTGCCAGCAGTGAAAGAATCTCTGGAAACACCATATATTTT; CDR3 protein: CASSERISGNTIYF
J gene: TRBJ1-1; V gene: TRBV28; clone size: .; D gene: .; CDR3 DNA: TGTGCCAGCGTCCCTAACATATCTCTCAGGACGCAGGCTTTCTTT; CDR3 protein: CASVPNISLRTQAFF
J gene: TRBJ1-2; V gene: TRBV9; clone size: .; D gene: .; CDR3 DNA: TGTGCCAGCAGCGTAACAGGATTAGCTAACTATGGCTACACCTTC; CDR3 protein: CASSVTGLANYGYTF